The rows below give T cell receptor beta chains drawn from one sample of a study of T cells in Graves' hyperthyroidism and ophthalmopathy. TCRdb itself ran the multiplex PCR reads through MiXCR, one entry per CDR3 protein. Among some 380,000 distinct CDR3 sequences, approximately 13% were seen once, and the ten largest hold 20% to 25%. Sequencing was done on a sample of blood. These receptors were obtained from a man aged 25-40 years with Graves' hyperthyroidism that later progressed to Graves' ophthalmopathy. The CDR3 runs from the conserved cysteine through the conserved F or W. Each record gives: CDR3 length, clone size, J gene, D gene, V gene, CDR3 DNA, CDR3 protein. D genes are given only for firm matches. The size field is filled for only some rows; it gives once, few, many or a size class.

cdr3_length: 15
clone_size: .
j_call: TRBJ1-2
d_call: TRBD1
v_call: TRBV7-2
cdr3_nt: TGTGCCAGCAGCTACCAGGGACAGGGGAGCTATGGCTACACCTTC
cdr3_aa: CASSYQGQGSYGYTF

cdr3_length: 16
clone_size: many
j_call: TRBJ1-4
d_call: TRBD1
v_call: TRBV11-2
cdr3_nt: TGTGCCAGCAGCCCAAACAGGGGGCTCGGTAATGAAAAACTGTTTTTT
cdr3_aa: CASSPNRGLGNEKLFF

cdr3_length: 18
clone_size: many
j_call: TRBJ2-3
d_call: TRBD2
v_call: TRBV12-3/TRBV12-4
cdr3_nt: TGTGCCAGCAGTCTTACCCTTTCTAGCGGGGGACCCACAGATACGCAGTATTTT
cdr3_aa: CASSLTLSSGGPTDTQYF

cdr3_length: 18
clone_size: many
j_call: TRBJ2-7
d_call: TRBD1
v_call: TRBV7-8
cdr3_nt: TGTGCCAGCAGCTCGGGCGGTGGGGGGACAGGGATTACATACGAGCAGTACTTC
cdr3_aa: CASSSGGGGTGITYEQYF

cdr3_length: 14
clone_size: .
j_call: TRBJ2-3
d_call: .
v_call: TRBV2
cdr3_nt: TGTGCCAGCAGTCCAGGGAAGTCTGGAGATACGCAGTATTTT
cdr3_aa: CASSPGKSGDTQYF

cdr3_length: 14
clone_size: .
j_call: TRBJ2-2
d_call: .
v_call: TRBV15
cdr3_nt: TGTGCCACCAGCAGCTTCAGAAGCACCGGGGAGCTGTTTTTT
cdr3_aa: CATSSFRSTGELFF

cdr3_length: 18
clone_size: few
j_call: TRBJ1-6
d_call: TRBD1
v_call: TRBV10-3
cdr3_nt: TGTGCCACCAGTGAGTTGTTTTCACAGGGGTCCTATAATTCACCCCTCCACTTT
cdr3_aa: CATSELFSQGSYNSPLHF

cdr3_length: 15
clone_size: many
j_call: TRBJ2-3
d_call: .
v_call: TRBV7-9
cdr3_nt: TGTGCCAGCAGTCTGGGGAGGGGGCACACAGATACGCAGTATTTT
cdr3_aa: CASSLGRGHTDTQYF

cdr3_length: 11
clone_size: many
j_call: TRBJ2-7
d_call: .
v_call: TRBV29-1
cdr3_nt: TGCAGCGTCCTTGACGGATACGAGCAGTACTTC
cdr3_aa: CSVLDGYEQYF

cdr3_length: 14
clone_size: .
j_call: TRBJ1-1
d_call: .
v_call: TRBV5-1
cdr3_nt: TGCGCCAGCAGGAGGAACCCCATGAACACTGAAGCTTTCTTT
cdr3_aa: CASRRNPMNTEAFF

cdr3_length: 17
clone_size: .
j_call: TRBJ2-6
d_call: TRBD1
v_call: TRBV28
cdr3_nt: TGTGCCAGCAGTTTACGGACAGGGCAATCTGGGGCCAACGTCCTGACTTTC
cdr3_aa: CASSLRTGQSGANVLTF

cdr3_length: 12
clone_size: few
j_call: TRBJ2-5
d_call: .
v_call: TRBV20-1
cdr3_nt: TGCAGTGCTAGTGGGAGACAAGAGACCCAGTACTTC
cdr3_aa: CSASGRQETQYF

cdr3_length: 15
clone_size: .
j_call: TRBJ1-4
d_call: TRBD1
v_call: TRBV7-9
cdr3_nt: TGTGCCAGCAGTTACTGGACAGGGACTAATGAAAAACTGTTTTTT
cdr3_aa: CASSYWTGTNEKLFF

cdr3_length: 13
clone_size: few
j_call: TRBJ1-2
d_call: .
v_call: TRBV19
cdr3_nt: TGTGCCAGTACCCCGGCAGAAACCCATGGCTACACCTTC
cdr3_aa: CASTPAETHGYTF

cdr3_length: 13
clone_size: many
j_call: TRBJ2-5
d_call: .
v_call: TRBV5-1
cdr3_nt: TGCGCCAGCAGCTTTACAGGGTTTGAGACCCAGTACTTC
cdr3_aa: CASSFTGFETQYF

cdr3_length: 14
clone_size: many
j_call: TRBJ2-2
d_call: .
v_call: TRBV20-1
cdr3_nt: TGCAGTGCTAGAGATTACAGCAACACCGGGGAGCTGTTTTTT
cdr3_aa: CSARDYSNTGELFF

cdr3_length: 13
clone_size: .
j_call: TRBJ1-1
d_call: .
v_call: TRBV2
cdr3_nt: TGTGCCAGCAGTGAAGCGGGGGAGGCTGAAGCTTTCTTT
cdr3_aa: CASSEAGEAEAFF

cdr3_length: 13
clone_size: many
j_call: TRBJ2-5
d_call: .
v_call: TRBV27
cdr3_nt: TGTGCCAGCAGTCGCCAGGGGGGGGAGACCCAGTACTTC
cdr3_aa: CASSRQGGETQYF

cdr3_length: 15
clone_size: few
j_call: TRBJ1-6
d_call: .
v_call: TRBV10-3
cdr3_nt: TGTGCCATCAGTGAGTCGAGACAGGAAAATTCACCCCTCCACTTT
cdr3_aa: CAISESRQENSPLHF

cdr3_length: 14
clone_size: .
j_call: TRBJ1-6
d_call: .
v_call: TRBV20-1
cdr3_nt: TGCAGTGCTAGTTACCAGGGGATGGGTTCACCCCTCCACTTT
cdr3_aa: CSASYQGMGSPLHF

cdr3_length: 14
clone_size: .
j_call: TRBJ2-7
d_call: .
v_call: TRBV14
cdr3_nt: TGTGCCAGCAGGCACGCCGGGACAGCGGGCGAGCAGTACTTC
cdr3_aa: CASRHAGTAGEQYF

cdr3_length: 13
clone_size: once
j_call: TRBJ1-2
d_call: .
v_call: TRBV27
cdr3_nt: TGTGCCAGCAGTTTAAAGGACACTCATGGCTACACCTTC
cdr3_aa: CASSLKDTHGYTF

cdr3_length: 14
clone_size: many
j_call: TRBJ1-1
d_call: .
v_call: TRBV11-3
cdr3_nt: TGTGCCAGCAGCCACAGCAGACCGAACACTGAAGCTTTCTTT
cdr3_aa: CASSHSRPNTEAFF

cdr3_length: 13
clone_size: many
j_call: TRBJ2-7
d_call: .
v_call: TRBV27
cdr3_nt: TGTGCCAACCCTTTGTGGGCCTCCTACGAGCAGTACTTC
cdr3_aa: CANPLWASYEQYF

cdr3_length: 16
clone_size: .
j_call: TRBJ2-5
d_call: TRBD1
v_call: TRBV29-1
cdr3_nt: TGCAGCGTTGAGTTAAGGGACAGGGGGTTTGAAGAGACCCAGTACTTC
cdr3_aa: CSVELRDRGFEETQYF

cdr3_length: 13
clone_size: many
j_call: TRBJ1-5
d_call: .
v_call: TRBV2
cdr3_nt: TGTGCCAGCAGCTCTCAAGTGGGGCAGCCCCAGCATTTT
cdr3_aa: CASSSQVGQPQHF

cdr3_length: 16
clone_size: .
j_call: TRBJ2-7
d_call: TRBD1
v_call: TRBV20-1
cdr3_nt: TGCAGTGCTAGAGGGACAGGGGCCCCGAGCTCCTACGAGCAGTACTTC
cdr3_aa: CSARGTGAPSSYEQYF

cdr3_length: 15
clone_size: few
j_call: TRBJ2-5
d_call: TRBD1
v_call: TRBV5-1
cdr3_nt: TGCGCCAGCAGCTTACAGGGGGTTGTCCAAGAGACCCAGTACTTC
cdr3_aa: CASSLQGVVQETQYF

cdr3_length: 15
clone_size: few
j_call: TRBJ2-4
d_call: .
v_call: TRBV6-1
cdr3_nt: TGTGCCAGCCGCCTTACTTCACTAGCCAAAAACATTCAGTACTTC
cdr3_aa: CASRLTSLAKNIQYF

cdr3_length: 15
clone_size: few
j_call: TRBJ1-3
d_call: .
v_call: TRBV18
cdr3_nt: TGTGCCAGCTCACGGGGACCGTTCTCTGGAAACACCATATATTTT
cdr3_aa: CASSRGPFSGNTIYF

cdr3_length: 13
clone_size: .
j_call: TRBJ1-2
d_call: .
v_call: TRBV10-3
cdr3_nt: TGTGCCATCAGTGGACCGGGAAGGAAAGGCTACACCTTC
cdr3_aa: CAISGPGRKGYTF

cdr3_length: 16
clone_size: .
j_call: TRBJ1-2
d_call: .
v_call: TRBV28
cdr3_nt: TGTGCCAGCAGTTTGGGGGGTCGGCTACAGTTAGGTGGCTACACCTTC
cdr3_aa: CASSLGGRLQLGGYTF

cdr3_length: 10
clone_size: many
j_call: TRBJ2-7
d_call: .
v_call: TRBV28
cdr3_nt: TGTGCCAGCAGGAACGGTGAGCAGTACTTC
cdr3_aa: CASRNGEQYF

cdr3_length: 13
clone_size: many
j_call: TRBJ1-1
d_call: .
v_call: TRBV7-2
cdr3_nt: TGTGCCAGCAGCCCAGGGGAGACCACTGAAGCTTTCTTT
cdr3_aa: CASSPGETTEAFF

cdr3_length: 17
clone_size: many
j_call: TRBJ2-7
d_call: TRBD2
v_call: TRBV5-1
cdr3_nt: TGCGCCAGCAGCCTCCACACCGGGGGGGCGGCCGATTACGAGCAGTACTTC
cdr3_aa: CASSLHTGGAADYEQYF

cdr3_length: 17
clone_size: .
j_call: TRBJ2-2
d_call: .
v_call: TRBV5-4
cdr3_nt: TGTGCCAGCAGCTTTAGACGGGGGCCAAAGAACACCGGGGAGCTGTTTTTT
cdr3_aa: CASSFRRGPKNTGELFF

cdr3_length: 13
clone_size: many
j_call: TRBJ2-7
d_call: .
v_call: TRBV28
cdr3_nt: TGTGCCAGCAGTCTGACAGTCTCCTACGAGCAGTACTTC
cdr3_aa: CASSLTVSYEQYF

cdr3_length: 17
clone_size: .
j_call: TRBJ1-5
d_call: .
v_call: TRBV12-3/TRBV12-4
cdr3_nt: TGTGCCAGCAGTTTAGCGCGAACAGAATATAGCAATCAGCCCCAGCATTTT
cdr3_aa: CASSLARTEYSNQPQHF

cdr3_length: 14
clone_size: many
j_call: TRBJ1-2
d_call: .
v_call: TRBV20-1
cdr3_nt: TGCAGTGCTAGAGATCTCGACAGGAGGGAGTACTACACCTTC
cdr3_aa: CSARDLDRREYYTF

cdr3_length: 14
clone_size: few
j_call: TRBJ1-1
d_call: TRBD1
v_call: TRBV12-5
cdr3_nt: TGTGCTAGTGGTTTACAGGGGGCGGGCACTGAAGCTTTCTTT
cdr3_aa: CASGLQGAGTEAFF

cdr3_length: 15
clone_size: .
j_call: TRBJ2-1
d_call: TRBD2
v_call: TRBV20-1
cdr3_nt: TGCAGTGCTAGAGGACTAGCGGGGGGGCAGAATGAGCAGTTCTTC
cdr3_aa: CSARGLAGGQNEQFF

cdr3_length: 14
clone_size: .
j_call: TRBJ2-1
d_call: .
v_call: TRBV24-1
cdr3_nt: TGTGCCACCAATATGGGGGGCGCTCGAGGTGAGCAGTTCTTC
cdr3_aa: CATNMGGARGEQFF

cdr3_length: 15
clone_size: few
j_call: TRBJ2-1
d_call: .
v_call: TRBV18
cdr3_nt: TGTGCCAGCTCACCTCGGAAAGGGAACCACAATGAGCAGTTCTTC
cdr3_aa: CASSPRKGNHNEQFF

cdr3_length: 13
clone_size: many
j_call: TRBJ1-2
d_call: .
v_call: TRBV11-2
cdr3_nt: TGTGCCGGGGGAGGGACGGCTAAAGTCGGCTACACCTTC
cdr3_aa: CAGGGTAKVGYTF

cdr3_length: 15
clone_size: .
j_call: TRBJ2-7
d_call: .
v_call: TRBV18
cdr3_nt: TGTGCCAGCTGCTGTGGGTATGACAGCTCCTACGAGCAGTACTTC
cdr3_aa: CASCCGYDSSYEQYF

cdr3_length: 15
clone_size: few
j_call: TRBJ2-2
d_call: TRBD1
v_call: TRBV5-1
cdr3_nt: TGCGCCAGCAGCTTGGAAACAGGGGGCGGCGGGGAGCTGTTTTTT
cdr3_aa: CASSLETGGGGELFF

cdr3_length: 14
clone_size: many
j_call: TRBJ2-3
d_call: .
v_call: TRBV20-1
cdr3_nt: TGCAGTGCCCATACGGGGTTAAGCACAGATACGCAGTATTTT
cdr3_aa: CSAHTGLSTDTQYF

cdr3_length: 15
clone_size: .
j_call: TRBJ1-1
d_call: .
v_call: TRBV7-9
cdr3_nt: TGTGCCAGCAGCTCGATTGCCGGGAAGAACACTGAAGCTTTCTTT
cdr3_aa: CASSSIAGKNTEAFF

cdr3_length: 15
clone_size: many
j_call: TRBJ2-3
d_call: TRBD2
v_call: TRBV6-1
cdr3_nt: TGTGCCAGCAGTTATGGCGGGGGGGCCGTAGATACGCAGTATTTT
cdr3_aa: CASSYGGGAVDTQYF

cdr3_length: 15
clone_size: few
j_call: TRBJ1-5
d_call: TRBD1
v_call: TRBV7-6
cdr3_nt: TGTGCCAGCAGCCAAAGGACAGGGGTCAATCAGCCCCAGCATTTT
cdr3_aa: CASSQRTGVNQPQHF

cdr3_length: 14
clone_size: many
j_call: TRBJ2-7
d_call: TRBD2
v_call: TRBV7-2
cdr3_nt: TGTGCCGCAGAGGGGCGGGGGGTTACCTACGAGCAGTACTTC
cdr3_aa: CAAEGRGVTYEQYF

cdr3_length: 14
clone_size: many
j_call: TRBJ2-1
d_call: .
v_call: TRBV11-2
cdr3_nt: TGTGCCAGCAGCCCGACCTTCCTGTACAATGAGCAGTTCTTC
cdr3_aa: CASSPTFLYNEQFF

cdr3_length: 12
clone_size: many
j_call: TRBJ1-2
d_call: .
v_call: TRBV28
cdr3_nt: TGTGCCAGCAGTTTATTTGGGTTTGGCTACACCTTC
cdr3_aa: CASSLFGFGYTF

cdr3_length: 15
clone_size: many
j_call: TRBJ2-1
d_call: TRBD2
v_call: TRBV5-6
cdr3_nt: TGTGCCAGCAGTCAGGCTAGCGGGGGTCAACATGAGCAGTTCTTC
cdr3_aa: CASSQASGGQHEQFF